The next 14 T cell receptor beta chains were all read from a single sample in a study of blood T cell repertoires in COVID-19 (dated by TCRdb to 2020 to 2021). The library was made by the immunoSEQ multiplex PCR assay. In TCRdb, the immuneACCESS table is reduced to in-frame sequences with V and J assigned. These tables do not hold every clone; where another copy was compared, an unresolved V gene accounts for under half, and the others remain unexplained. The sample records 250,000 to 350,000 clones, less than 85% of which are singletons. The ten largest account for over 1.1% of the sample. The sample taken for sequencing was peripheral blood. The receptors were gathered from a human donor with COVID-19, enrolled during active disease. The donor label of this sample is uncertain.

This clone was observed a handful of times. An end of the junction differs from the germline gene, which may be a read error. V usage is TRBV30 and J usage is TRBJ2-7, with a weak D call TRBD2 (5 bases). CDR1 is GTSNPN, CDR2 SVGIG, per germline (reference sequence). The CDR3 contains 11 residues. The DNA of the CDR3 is TGTGCCTGGAGTCACGGAACCCTCCGGGGCTTC. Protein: CAWSHGTLRGF.

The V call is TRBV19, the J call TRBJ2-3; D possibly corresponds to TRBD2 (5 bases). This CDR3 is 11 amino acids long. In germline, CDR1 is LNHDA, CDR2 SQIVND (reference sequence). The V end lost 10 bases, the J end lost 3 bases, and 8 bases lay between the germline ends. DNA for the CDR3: TGTGCCACCTCGGGGACAGATACGCAGTATTTT. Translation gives CATSGTDTQYF. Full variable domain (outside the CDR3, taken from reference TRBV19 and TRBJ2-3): DGGITQSPKYLFRKEGQNVTLSCEQNLNHDAMYWYRQDPGQGLRLIYYSQIVNDFQKGDIAEGYSVSREKKESFPLTVTSAQKNPTAFYLCATSGTDTQYFGPGTRLTVL.

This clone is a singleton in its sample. The CDR3 loop is CASSHPGQNTEAFF. The CDR3 DNA is TGCGCCAGCAGCCACCCGGGACAGAACACTGAAGCTTTCTTT. The V gene is TRBV4-1, the J gene TRBJ1-1; TRBD1 is a possible D gene (6 bases). Trimming removed 3 bases at V and 1 base at J, with 9 bases between. The CDR3 consists of 14 residues. From germline, CDR1 is MGHRA and CDR2 YSYEKL.

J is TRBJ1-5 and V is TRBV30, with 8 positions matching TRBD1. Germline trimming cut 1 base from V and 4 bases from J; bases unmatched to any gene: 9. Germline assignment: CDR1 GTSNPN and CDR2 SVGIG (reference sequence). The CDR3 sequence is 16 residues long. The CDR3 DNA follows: TGTGCCTGGAGTGAAAAGGGGACAGGCGGTAATCAGCCCCAGCATTTT. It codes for CAWSEKGTGGNQPQHF.

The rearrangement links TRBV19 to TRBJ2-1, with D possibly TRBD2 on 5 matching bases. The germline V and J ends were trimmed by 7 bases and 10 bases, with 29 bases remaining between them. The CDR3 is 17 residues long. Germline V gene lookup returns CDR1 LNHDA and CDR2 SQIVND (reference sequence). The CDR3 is CASTRMTEVPGPGEQFF. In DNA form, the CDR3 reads TGTGCCAGTACCCGAATGACGGAGGTCCCAGGCCCGGGGGAGCAGTTCTTC.

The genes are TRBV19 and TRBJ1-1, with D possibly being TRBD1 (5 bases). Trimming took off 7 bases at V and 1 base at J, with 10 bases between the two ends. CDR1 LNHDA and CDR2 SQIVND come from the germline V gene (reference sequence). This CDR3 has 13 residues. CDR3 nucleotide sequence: TGTGCCAGTATCAACCAGGGGAACACTGAAGCTTTCTTT. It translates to CASINQGNTEAFF.

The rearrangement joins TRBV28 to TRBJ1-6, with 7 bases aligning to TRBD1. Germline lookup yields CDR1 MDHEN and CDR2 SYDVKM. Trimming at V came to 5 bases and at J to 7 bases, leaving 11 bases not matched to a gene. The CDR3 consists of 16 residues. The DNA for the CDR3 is TGTGCCAGCAGTGAACCCGGACAGGCTCGGAATTCACCCCTCCACTTT. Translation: CASSEPGQARNSPLHF.

CDR3 residues: CASSPSVAGVTNEQFF. CDR3 nucleotide sequence: TGTGCCAGCAGTCCGTCGGTAGCGGGAGTAACCAATGAGCAGTTCTTC. This sequence joins TRBV27 and TRBJ2-1; TRBD2 matches at 9 bases. The CDR3 covers 16 residues. CDR1 is MNHEY, CDR2 SMNVEV, per germline (reference sequence). V lost 5 bases to trimming and J lost 6 bases; unmatched junction nucleotides: 11.

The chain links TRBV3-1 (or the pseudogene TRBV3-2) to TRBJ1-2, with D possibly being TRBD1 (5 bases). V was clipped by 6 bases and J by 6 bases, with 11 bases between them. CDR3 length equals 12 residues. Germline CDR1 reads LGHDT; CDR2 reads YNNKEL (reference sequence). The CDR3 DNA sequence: TGTGCCAGCAGGACGGGGGAGAATGGCTACACCTTC. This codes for CASRTGENGYTF.

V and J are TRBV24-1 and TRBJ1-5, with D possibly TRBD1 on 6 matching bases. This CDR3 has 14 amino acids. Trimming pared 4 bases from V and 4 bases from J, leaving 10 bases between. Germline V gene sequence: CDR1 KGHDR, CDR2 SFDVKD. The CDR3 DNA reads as TGTGCCACCAGTGAACCAGGGGTTAATCAGCCCCAGCATTTT. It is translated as CATSEPGVNQPQHF.

The CDR3 region has the DNA TGCGCCAGCAGCCCCAGTGGAGGGGCTAACTATGGCTACACCTTC. Its protein product is CASSPSGGANYGYTF. The V and J genes are TRBV5-1 and TRBJ1-2; perhaps TRBD1 as D (5 bases). This CDR3 region has 15 residues. V dropped 4 bases and J dropped 0 bases, with 13 bases sitting between them. Looked up from germline, CDR1 is SGHRS and CDR2 is YFSETQ.

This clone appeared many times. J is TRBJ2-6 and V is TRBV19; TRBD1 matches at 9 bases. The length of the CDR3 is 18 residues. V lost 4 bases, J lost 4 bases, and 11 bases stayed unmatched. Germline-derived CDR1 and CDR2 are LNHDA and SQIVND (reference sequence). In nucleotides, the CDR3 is TGTGCCAGTAGTAGGGACAGGGATTATTCCCCCGGGGCCAACGTCCTGACTTTC. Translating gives CASSRDRDYSPGANVLTF.

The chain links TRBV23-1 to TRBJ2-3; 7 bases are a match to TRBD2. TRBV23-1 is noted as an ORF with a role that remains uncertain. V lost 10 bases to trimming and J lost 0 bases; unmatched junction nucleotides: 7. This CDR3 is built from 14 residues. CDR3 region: CANPAGVSTDTQYF. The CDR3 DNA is TGCGCCAACCCGGCGGGAGTAAGCACAGATACGCAGTATTTT.

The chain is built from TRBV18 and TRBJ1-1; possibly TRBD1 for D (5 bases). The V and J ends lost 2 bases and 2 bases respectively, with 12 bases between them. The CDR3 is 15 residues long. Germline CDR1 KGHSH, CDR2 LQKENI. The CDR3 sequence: CASSPDGGLNTEAFF. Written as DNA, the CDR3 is TGTGCCAGCTCACCAGACGGGGGTTTAAACACTGAAGCTTTCTTT.